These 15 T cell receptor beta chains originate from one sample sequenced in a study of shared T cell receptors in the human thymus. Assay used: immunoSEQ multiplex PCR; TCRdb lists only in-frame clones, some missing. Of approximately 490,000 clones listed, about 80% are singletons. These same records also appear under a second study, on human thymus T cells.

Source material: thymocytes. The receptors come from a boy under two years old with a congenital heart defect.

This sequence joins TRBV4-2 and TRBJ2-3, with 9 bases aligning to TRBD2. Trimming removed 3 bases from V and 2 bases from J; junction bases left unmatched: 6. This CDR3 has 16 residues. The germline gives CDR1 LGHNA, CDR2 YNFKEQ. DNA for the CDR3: TGTGCCAGCAGCCAGCCGGGGACTAGCTTCACAGATACGCAGTATTTT. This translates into CASSQPGTSFTDTQYF.

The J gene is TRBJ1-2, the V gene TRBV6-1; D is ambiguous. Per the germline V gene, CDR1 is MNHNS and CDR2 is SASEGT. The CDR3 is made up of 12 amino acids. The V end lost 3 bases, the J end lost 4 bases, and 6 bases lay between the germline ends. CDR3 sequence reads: CASSDSVYGYTF. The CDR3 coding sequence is TGTGCCAGCAGTGACAGCGTCTATGGCTACACCTTC.

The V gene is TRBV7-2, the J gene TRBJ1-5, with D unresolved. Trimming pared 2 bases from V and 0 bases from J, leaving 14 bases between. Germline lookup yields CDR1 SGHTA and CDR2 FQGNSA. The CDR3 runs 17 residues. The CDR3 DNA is TGTGCCAGCAGCTTACCCCGTGGAGGGTCTAGCAATCAGCCCCAGCATTTT. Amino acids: CASSLPRGGSSNQPQHF.

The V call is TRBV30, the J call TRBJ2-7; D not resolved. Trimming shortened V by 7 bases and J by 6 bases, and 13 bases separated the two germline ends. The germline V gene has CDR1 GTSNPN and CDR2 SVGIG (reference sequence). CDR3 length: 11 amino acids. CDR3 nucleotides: TGTGCCTCTACTACGGGTTGCGAGCAGTACTTC. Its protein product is CASTTGCEQYF.

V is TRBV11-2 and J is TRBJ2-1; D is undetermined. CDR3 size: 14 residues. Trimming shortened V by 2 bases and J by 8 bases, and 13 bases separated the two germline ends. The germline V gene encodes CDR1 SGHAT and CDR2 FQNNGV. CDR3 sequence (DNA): TGTGCCAGCAGCTTACTGCTGAGGTACCATGAGCAGTTCTTC. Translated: CASSLLLRYHEQFF.

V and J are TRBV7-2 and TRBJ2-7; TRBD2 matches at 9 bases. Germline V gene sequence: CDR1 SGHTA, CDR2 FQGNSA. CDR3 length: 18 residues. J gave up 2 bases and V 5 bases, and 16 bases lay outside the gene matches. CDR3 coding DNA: TGTGCCAGCAGCCCGTGGATGACTAGCGGAGTCGAGGCCTACGAGCAGTACTTC. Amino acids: CASSPWMTSGVEAYEQYF. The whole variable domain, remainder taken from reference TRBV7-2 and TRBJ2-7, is GAGVSQSPSNKVTEKGKDVELRCDPISGHTALYWYRQSLGQGLEFLIYFQGNSAPDKSGLPSDRFSAERTGGSVSTLTIQRTQQEDSAVYLCASSPWMTSGVEAYEQYFGPGTRLTVT.

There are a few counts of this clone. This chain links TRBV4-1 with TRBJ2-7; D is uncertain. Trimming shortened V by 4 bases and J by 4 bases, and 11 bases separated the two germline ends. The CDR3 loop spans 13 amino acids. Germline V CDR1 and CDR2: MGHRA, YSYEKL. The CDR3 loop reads CASSPLDGYEQYF. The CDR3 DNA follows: TGCGCCAGCAGCCCGCTAGACGGTTACGAGCAGTACTTC.

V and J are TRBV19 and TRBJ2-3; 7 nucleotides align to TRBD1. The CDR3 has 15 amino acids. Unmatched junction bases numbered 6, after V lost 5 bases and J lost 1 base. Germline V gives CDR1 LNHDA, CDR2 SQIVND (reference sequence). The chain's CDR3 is CASSLWTGGTDTQYF. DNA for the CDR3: TGTGCCAGTAGTCTATGGACAGGAGGCACAGATACGCAGTATTTT.

The CDR3 sequence is CASGSLKIAGAPTCEQFF. CDR3 nucleotides: TGTGCTAGTGGTTCCTTGAAGATAGCGGGAGCCCCTACATGTGAGCAGTTCTTC. This chain connects TRBV12-5 to TRBJ2-1; TRBD2 matches 9 bases. The CDR3 covers 18 residues. Germline CDR1 is LGHNT and CDR2 is FRNRAP. The junction had 19 bases not matched to a gene; V was cut back by 4 bases and J by 9 bases. Complete variable domain (other parts from reference TRBV12-5 and TRBJ2-1): DARVTQTPRHKVTEMGQEVTMRCQPILGHNTVFWYRQTMMQGLELLAYFRNRAPLDDSGMPKDRFSAEMPDATLATLKIQPSEPRDSAVYFCASGSLKIAGAPTCEQFFGPGTRLTVL.

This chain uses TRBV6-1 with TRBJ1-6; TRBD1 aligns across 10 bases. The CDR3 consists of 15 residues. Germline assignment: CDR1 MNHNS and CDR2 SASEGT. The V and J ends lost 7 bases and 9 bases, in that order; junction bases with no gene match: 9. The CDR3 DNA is TGTGCCAGCACCCGGGACAGGGGACTACGTTCACCCCTCCACTTT. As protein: CASTRDRGLRSPLHF.

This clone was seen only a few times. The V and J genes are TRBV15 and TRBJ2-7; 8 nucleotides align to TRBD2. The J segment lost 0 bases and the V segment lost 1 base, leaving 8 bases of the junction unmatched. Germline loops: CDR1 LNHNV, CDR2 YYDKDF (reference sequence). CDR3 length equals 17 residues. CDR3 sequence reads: CATSRVGPGGNSYEQYF. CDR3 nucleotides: TGTGCCACCAGCAGAGTGGGCCCGGGGGGGAACTCCTACGAGCAGTACTTC.

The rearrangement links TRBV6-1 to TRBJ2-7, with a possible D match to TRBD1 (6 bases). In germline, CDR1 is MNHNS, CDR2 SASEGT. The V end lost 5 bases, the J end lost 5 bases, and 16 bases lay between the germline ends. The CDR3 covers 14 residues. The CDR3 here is CASSPQGYYDEQYF. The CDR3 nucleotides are TGTGCCAGCAGTCCACAGGGCTACTACGACGAGCAGTACTTC.

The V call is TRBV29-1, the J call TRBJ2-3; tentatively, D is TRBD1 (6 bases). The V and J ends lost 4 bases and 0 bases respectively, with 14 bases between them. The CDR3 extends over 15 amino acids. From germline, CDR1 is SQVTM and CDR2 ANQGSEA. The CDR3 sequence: CSVVGQITSTDTQYF. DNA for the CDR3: TGCAGCGTTGTTGGACAGATCACTAGCACAGATACGCAGTATTTT.

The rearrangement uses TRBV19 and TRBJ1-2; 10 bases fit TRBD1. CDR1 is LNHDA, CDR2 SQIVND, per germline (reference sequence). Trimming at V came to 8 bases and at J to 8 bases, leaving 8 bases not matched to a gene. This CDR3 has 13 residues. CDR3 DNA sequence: TGTGCCAGTGTACCCGGGACAGGGGAGGGCTACACCTTC. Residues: CASVPGTGEGYTF. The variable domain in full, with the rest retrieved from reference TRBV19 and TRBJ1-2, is DGGITQSPKYLFRKEGQNVTLSCEQNLNHDAMYWYRQDPGQGLRLIYYSQIVNDFQKGDIAEGYSVSREKKESFPLTVTSAQKNPTAFYLCASVPGTGEGYTFGSGTRLTVV.

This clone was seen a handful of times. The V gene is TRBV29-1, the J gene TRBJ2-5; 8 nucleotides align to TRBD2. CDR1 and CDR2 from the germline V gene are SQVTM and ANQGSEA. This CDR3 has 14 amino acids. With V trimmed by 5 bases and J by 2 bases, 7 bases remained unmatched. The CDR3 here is CSVRVASGQETQYF. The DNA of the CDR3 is TGCAGCGTTCGGGTGGCTAGCGGGCAAGAGACCCAGTACTTC.